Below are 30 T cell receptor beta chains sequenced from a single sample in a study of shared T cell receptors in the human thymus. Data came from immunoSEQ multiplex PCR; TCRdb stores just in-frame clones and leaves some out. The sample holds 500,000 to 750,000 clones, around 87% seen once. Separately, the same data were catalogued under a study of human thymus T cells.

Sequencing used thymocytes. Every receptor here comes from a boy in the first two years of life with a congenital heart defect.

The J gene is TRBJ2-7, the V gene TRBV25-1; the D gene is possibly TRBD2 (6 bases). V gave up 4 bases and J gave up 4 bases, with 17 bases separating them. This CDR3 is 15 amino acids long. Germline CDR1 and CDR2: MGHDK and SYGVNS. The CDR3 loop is CASSALGGDGYEQYF. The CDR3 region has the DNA TGTGCCAGCAGTGCCCTAGGAGGGGACGGGTACGAGCAGTACTTC.

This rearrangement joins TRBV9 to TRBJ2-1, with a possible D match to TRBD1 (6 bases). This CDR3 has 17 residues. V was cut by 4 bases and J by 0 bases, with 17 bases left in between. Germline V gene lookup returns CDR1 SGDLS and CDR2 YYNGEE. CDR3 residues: CASSPGASRCSYNEQFF. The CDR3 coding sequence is TGTGCCAGCAGCCCAGGGGCTAGCAGGTGCTCCTACAATGAGCAGTTCTTC.

The CDR3: CASSLKDRSSGNTDTQYF. The DNA of the CDR3 is TGTGCCAGCAGCTTAAAGGATCGGTCTAGCGGAAACACAGATACGCAGTATTTT. The gene calls are TRBV7-6 and TRBJ2-3, with 7 nucleotides matching TRBD2. Per germline, CDR1 SGHVS and CDR2 FNYEAQ. The CDR3 has 18 amino acids. After removal of 2 bases from V and 2 bases from J, the junction contained 13 bases not matched to a gene. The full variable domain, with the rest looked up from reference TRBV7-6 and TRBJ2-3, is GAGVSQSPRYKVTKRGQDVALRCDPISGHVSLYWYRQALGQGPEFLTYFNYEAQQDKSGLPNDRFSAERPEGSISTLTIQRTEQRDSAMYRCASSLKDRSSGNTDTQYFGPGTRLTVL.

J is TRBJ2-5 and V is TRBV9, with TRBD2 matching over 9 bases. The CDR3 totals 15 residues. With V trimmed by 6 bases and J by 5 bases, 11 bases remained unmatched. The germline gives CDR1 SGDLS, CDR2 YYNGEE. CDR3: CASTYSGRRGETQYF. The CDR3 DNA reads TGTGCCAGCACGTACAGCGGGAGGCGGGGGGAGACCCAGTACTTC.

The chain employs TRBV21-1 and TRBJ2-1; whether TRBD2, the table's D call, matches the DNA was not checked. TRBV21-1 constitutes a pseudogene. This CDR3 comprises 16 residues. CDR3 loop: CASSLKAGVSYNEQFF. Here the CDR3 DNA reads TGTGCCAGCAGCTTGAAAGCGGGAGTATCCTACAATGAGCAGTTCTTC.

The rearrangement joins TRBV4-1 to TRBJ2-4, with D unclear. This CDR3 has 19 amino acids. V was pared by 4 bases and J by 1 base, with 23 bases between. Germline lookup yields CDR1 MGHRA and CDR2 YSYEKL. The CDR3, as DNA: TGCGCCAGCAGCCCTCAGACCTTGGCCCACTACGGGGCCAAAAACATTCAGTACTTC. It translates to CASSPQTLAHYGAKNIQYF.

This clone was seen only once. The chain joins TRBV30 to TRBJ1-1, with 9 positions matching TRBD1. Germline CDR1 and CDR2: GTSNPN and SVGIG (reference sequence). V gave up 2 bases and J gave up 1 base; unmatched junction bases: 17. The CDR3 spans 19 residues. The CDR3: CAWSLYNPGQGSRNTEAFF. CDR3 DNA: TGTGCCTGGAGTTTATACAATCCGGGACAGGGTTCGCGGAACACTGAAGCTTTCTTT. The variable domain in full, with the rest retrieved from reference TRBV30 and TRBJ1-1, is SQTIHQWPATLVQPVGSPLSLECTVEGTSNPNLYWYRQAAGRGLQLLFYSVGIGQISSEVPQNLSASRPQDRQFILSSKKLLLSDSGFYLCAWSLYNPGQGSRNTEAFFGQGTRLTVV.

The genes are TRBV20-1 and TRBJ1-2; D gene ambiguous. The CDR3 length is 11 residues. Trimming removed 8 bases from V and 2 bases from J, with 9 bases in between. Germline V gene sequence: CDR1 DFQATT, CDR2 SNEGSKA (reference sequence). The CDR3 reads CSPVSNYGYTF. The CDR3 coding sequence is TGCAGTCCAGTTTCCAACTATGGCTACACCTTC.

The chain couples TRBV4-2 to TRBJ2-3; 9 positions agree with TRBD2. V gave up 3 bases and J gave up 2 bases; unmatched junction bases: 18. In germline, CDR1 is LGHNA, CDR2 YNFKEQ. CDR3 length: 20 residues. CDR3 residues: CASSQGKSGVAGDPTDTQYF. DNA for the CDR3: TGTGCCAGCAGCCAGGGGAAAAGTGGGGTAGCGGGGGACCCCACAGATACGCAGTATTTT.

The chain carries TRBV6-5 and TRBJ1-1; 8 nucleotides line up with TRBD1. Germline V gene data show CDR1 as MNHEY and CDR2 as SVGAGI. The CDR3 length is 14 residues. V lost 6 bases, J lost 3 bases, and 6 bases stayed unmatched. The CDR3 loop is CASRETGVHTEAFF. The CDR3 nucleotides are TGTGCCAGCAGAGAGACAGGGGTACACACTGAAGCTTTCTTT.

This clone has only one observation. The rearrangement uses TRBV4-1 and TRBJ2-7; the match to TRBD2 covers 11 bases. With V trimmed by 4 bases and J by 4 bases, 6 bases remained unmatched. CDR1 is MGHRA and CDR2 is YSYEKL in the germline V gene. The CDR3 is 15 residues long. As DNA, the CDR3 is TGCGCCAGCAGCCCGCGACTAGCGGGGCTATACGAGCAGTACTTC. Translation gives CASSPRLAGLYEQYF.

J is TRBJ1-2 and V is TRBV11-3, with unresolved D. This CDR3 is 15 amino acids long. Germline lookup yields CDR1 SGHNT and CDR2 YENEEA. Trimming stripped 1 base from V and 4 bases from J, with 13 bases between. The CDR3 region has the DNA TGTGCCAGCAGCTTAGGAGTGGCGGGAAGCTATGGCTACACCTTC. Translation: CASSLGVAGSYGYTF.

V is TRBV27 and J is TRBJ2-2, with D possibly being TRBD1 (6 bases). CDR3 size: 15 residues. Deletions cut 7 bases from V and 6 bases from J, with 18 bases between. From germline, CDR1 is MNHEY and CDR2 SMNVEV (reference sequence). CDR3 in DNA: TGTGCCAGCAAGGAGAGACAGGCCCCCTCCGGGGAGCTGTTTTTT. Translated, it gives CASKERQAPSGELFF.

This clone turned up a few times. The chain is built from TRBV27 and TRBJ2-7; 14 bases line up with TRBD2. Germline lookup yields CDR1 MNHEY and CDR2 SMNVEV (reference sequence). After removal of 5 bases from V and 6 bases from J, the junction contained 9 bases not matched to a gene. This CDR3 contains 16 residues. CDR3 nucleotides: TGTGCCAGCAGTGCCGGGACTAGCGGGAGTAAGGGCGAGCAGTACTTC. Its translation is CASSAGTSGSKGEQYF.

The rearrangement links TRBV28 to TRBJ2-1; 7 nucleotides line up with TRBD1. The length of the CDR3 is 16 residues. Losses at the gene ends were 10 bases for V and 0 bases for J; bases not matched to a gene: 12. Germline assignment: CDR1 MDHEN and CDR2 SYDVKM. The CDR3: CANRDNGTDSYNEQFF. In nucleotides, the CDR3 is TGTGCCAACCGGGATAACGGGACAGACTCCTACAATGAGCAGTTCTTC.

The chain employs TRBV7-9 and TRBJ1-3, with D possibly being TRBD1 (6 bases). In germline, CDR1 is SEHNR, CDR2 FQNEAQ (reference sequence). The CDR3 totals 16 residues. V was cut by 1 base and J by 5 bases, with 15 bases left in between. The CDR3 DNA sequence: TGTGCCAGCAGCTTAGAGGGGACACTAGGGAGAAACACCATATATTTT. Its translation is CASSLEGTLGRNTIYF.

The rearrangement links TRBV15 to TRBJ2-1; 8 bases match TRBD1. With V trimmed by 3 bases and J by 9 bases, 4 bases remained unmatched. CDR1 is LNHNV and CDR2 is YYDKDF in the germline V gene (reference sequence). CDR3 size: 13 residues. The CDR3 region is CATSSSGGGEQFF. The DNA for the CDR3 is TGTGCCACCAGCAGCTCAGGGGGCGGTGAGCAGTTCTTC.

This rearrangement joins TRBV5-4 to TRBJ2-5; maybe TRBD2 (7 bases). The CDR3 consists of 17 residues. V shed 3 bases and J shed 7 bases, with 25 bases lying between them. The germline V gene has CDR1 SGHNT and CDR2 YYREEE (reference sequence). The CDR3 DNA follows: TGTGCCAGCAGCTCTAGGAGGGGGGGCAGGCCACGGGTGACCCAGTACTTC. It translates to CASSSRRGGRPRVTQYF.

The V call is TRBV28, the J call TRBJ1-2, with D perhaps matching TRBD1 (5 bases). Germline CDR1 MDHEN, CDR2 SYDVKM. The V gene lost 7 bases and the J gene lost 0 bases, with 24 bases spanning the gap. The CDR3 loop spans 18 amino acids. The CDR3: CASTTQRRTGEANYGYTF. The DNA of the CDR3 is TGTGCCAGCACCACCCAACGCAGGACGGGGGAAGCTAACTATGGCTACACCTTC.

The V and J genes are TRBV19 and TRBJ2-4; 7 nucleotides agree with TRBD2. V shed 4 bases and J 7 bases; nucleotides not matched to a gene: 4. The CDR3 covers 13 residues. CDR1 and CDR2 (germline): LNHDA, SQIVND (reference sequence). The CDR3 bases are TGTGCCAGTAGTAGCGGGAGTGGGAACATTCAGTACTTC. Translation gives CASSSGSGNIQYF.

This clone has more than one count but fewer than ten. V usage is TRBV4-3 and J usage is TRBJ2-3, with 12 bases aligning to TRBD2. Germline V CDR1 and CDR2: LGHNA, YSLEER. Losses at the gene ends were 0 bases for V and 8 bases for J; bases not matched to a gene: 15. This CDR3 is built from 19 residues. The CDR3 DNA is TGCGCCAGCAGCCAAGATCGTGGGACTAGCGGGCCGCCTGGCTGTACGCAGTATTTT. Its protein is CASSQDRGTSGPPGCTQYF.

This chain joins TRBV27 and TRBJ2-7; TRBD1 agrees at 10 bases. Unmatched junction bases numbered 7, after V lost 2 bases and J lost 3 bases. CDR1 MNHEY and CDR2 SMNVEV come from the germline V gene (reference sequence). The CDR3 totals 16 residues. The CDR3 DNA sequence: TGTGCCAGCAGTTTAGTCGTCGGACAGGGGGGCTACGAGCAGTACTTC. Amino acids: CASSLVVGQGGYEQYF.

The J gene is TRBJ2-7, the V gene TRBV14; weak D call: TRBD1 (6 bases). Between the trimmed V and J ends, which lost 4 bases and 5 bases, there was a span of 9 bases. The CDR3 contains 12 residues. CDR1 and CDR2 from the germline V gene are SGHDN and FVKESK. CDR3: CASSPKGDEQYF. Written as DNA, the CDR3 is TGTGCCAGCAGCCCCAAGGGGGACGAGCAGTACTTC.

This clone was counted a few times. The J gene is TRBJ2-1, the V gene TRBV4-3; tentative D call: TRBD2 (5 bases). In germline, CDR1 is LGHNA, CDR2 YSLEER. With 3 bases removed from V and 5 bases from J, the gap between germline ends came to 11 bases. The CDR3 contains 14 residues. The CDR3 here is CASSHRGGDNEQFF. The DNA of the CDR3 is TGCGCCAGCAGCCATCGAGGAGGAGACAATGAGCAGTTCTTC.

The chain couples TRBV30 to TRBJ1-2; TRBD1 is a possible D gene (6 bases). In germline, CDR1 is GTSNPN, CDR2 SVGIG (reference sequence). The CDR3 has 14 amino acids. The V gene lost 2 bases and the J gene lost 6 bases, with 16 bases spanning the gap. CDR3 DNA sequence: TGTGCCTGGAGTAATGAAGGGACATCAAATGGCTACACCTTC. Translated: CAWSNEGTSNGYTF.

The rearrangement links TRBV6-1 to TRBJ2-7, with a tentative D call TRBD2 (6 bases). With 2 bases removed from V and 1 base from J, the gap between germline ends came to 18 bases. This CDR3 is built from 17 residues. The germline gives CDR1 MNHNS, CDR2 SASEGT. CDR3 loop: CASSEKLQQEGSYEQYF. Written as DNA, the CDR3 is TGTGCCAGCAGTGAAAAGTTGCAACAGGAGGGTTCCTACGAGCAGTACTTC.

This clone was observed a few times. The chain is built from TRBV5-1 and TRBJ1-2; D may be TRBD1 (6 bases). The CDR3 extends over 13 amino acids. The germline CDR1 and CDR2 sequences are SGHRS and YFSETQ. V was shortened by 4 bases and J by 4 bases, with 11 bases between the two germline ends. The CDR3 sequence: CASSQDRIYGYTF. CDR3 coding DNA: TGCGCCAGCAGCCAGGACAGAATCTATGGCTACACCTTC.

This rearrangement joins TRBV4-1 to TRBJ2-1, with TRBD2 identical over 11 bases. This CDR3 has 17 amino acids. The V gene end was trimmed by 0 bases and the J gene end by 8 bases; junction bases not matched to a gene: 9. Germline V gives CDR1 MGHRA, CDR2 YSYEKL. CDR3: CASSQDDPSGGWYEQFF. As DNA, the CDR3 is TGCGCCAGCAGCCAAGATGATCCTAGCGGGGGGTGGTATGAGCAGTTCTTC.

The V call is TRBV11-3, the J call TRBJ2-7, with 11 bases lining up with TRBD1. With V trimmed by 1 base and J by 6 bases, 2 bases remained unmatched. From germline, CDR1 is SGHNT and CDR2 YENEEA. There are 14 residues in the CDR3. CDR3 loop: CASSLAGTGGEQYF. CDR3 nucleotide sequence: TGTGCCAGCAGCTTAGCCGGGACAGGGGGCGAGCAGTACTTC.

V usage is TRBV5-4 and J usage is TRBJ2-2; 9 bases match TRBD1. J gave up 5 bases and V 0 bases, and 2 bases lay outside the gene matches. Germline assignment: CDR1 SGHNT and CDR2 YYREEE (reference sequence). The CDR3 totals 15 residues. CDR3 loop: CASSLEGTGTGELFF. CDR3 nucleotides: TGTGCCAGCAGCTTGGAGGGGACAGGGACCGGGGAGCTGTTTTTT. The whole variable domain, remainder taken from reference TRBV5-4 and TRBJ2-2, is ETGVTQSPTHLIKTRGQQVTLRCSSQSGHNTVSWYQQALGQGPQFIFQYYREEENGRGNFPPRFSGLQFPNYSSELNVNALELDDSALYLCASSLEGTGTGELFFGEGSRLTVL.